The clone carrying this T cell receptor beta chain was counted once. V shed 6 bases and J 3 bases; nucleotides not matched to a gene: 4. Per germline, CDR1 MNHEY and CDR2 SMNVEV (reference sequence). The CDR3 length is 14 residues. These data originate in a study of liver allograft versus peripheral blood T cells. Study context: Liver transplant recipients had T cell receptor repertoires compared between transplanted liver and peripheral blood.

TCRdb fed the reads into MiXCR, producing one record per CDR3 protein. The repertoire consists of roughly 10,000 distinct CDR3 sequences, with about a fifth occurring once and the leading ten covering less than 2%. This rearrangement joins TRBV27 to TRBJ1-2; 10 bases align to TRBD1. The TCR was taken from a human patient who had a liver transplant. These T cells may partly come from the graft donor. The CDR3 region has the DNA TGTGCCAGCAGCCGGACAGGGGGTGACTATGGCTACACCTTC. This gives the protein CASSRTGGDYGYTF.